This T cell receptor beta chain emerged from a study of T cells in Graves' hyperthyroidism and ophthalmopathy. Pregnant or lactating patients were excluded, as were those with uncontrolled infection or other autoimmune disease. Drawn at first hyperthyroidism diagnosis, the blood sample preceded any ophthalmopathy symptoms. From RNA transcripts, TCR beta CDR3 regions were amplified. First-round RT-PCR of the TCR CDR3 relied on the HTBI primer set. Using its own MiXCR run on the multiplex PCR reads, TCRdb lists one record per CDR3 protein. The sample shows about 280,000 distinct CDR3 sequences, less than 30% of them seen only once. The V segment lost 5 bases and the J segment 6 bases; nucleotides outside the gene matches: 0. The CDR3 has 11 amino acids. Germline values: CDR1 MNHEY, CDR2 SVGAGI. This clonotype has ten or more counts.

The chain combines TRBV6-5 with TRBJ1-2; 7 bases line up with TRBD1. The clonotype comes from a man in his forties with Graves' hyperthyroidism that later progressed to Graves' ophthalmopathy. Input material: blood. CDR3 region: CASSQGDGYTF. Written as DNA, the CDR3 is TGTGCCAGCAGTCAGGGGGATGGCTACACCTTC.